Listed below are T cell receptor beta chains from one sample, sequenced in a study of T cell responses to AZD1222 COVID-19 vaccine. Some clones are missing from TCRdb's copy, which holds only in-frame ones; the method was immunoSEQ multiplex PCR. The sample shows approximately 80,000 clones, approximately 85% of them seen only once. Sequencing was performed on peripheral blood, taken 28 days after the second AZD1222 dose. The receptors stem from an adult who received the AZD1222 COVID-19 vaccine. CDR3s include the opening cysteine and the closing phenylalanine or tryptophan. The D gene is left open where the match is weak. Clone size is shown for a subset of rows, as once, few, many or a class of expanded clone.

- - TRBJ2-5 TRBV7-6 TGTGCCAGCAGCGCGAGGCCCCGGGGAGAGACCCAGTACTTC CASSARPRGETQYF
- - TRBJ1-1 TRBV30 TGTGCCTGGAAAAGGTTGTTGTTAAACACTGAAGCTTTCTTT CAWKRLLLNTEAFF
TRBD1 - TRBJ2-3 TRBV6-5 TGTGCCAGCAGTTACGACAGGGAGACAGATACGCAGTATTTT CASSYDRETDTQYF
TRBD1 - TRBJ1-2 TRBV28 TGTGCCAGCAGTTTAGAGCACAGGGGGGACTATGGCTACACCTTC CASSLEHRGDYGYTF
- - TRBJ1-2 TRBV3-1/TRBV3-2 TGTGCCAGCAGCCTCCGGACAGTTAACTATGGCTACACCTTC CASSLRTVNYGYTF
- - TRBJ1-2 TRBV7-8 TGTGCCAGCAGCTTAGATCACGTCCGGTACACCTTC CASSLDHVRYTF
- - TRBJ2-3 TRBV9 TGTGCCAGCAGCACACAAGGGGTAGATACGCAGTATTTT CASSTQGVDTQYF
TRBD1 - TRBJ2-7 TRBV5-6 TGTGCCAGCAGCTCGGTGGGACAGGGGTCCTACGAGCAGTACTTC CASSSVGQGSYEQYF
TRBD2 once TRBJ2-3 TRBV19 TGTGCCAGTAGTTTGGGACTAGCGGGGGGGGATACGCAGTATTTT CASSLGLAGGDTQYF
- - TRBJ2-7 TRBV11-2 TGTGCCAGCAGCTTTGTAAGCTCCTACGAGCAGTACTTC CASSFVSSYEQYF
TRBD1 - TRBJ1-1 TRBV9 TGTGCCAGCAGCTATTCCGGGACAGGTTTGTCTGAAGCTTTCTTT CASSYSGTGLSEAFF
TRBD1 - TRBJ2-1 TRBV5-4 TGTGCCAGCAGTGTAGGGACAGGGGCAAGCCGTGATGAGCAGTTCTTC CASSVGTGASRDEQFF
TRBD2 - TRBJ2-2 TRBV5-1 TGCGCCAGCAGCTCCTTGGGTAGCGGGGACCGTTACACCGGGGAGCTGTTTTTT CASSSLGSGDRYTGELFF
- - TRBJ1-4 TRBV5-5 TGTGCCAGCAGCTCCACGTCTTCCGGGATACCCTATGAAAAACTGTTTTTT CASSSTSSGIPYEKLFF
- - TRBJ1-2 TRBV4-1 TGCGCCAGCAGCACCGTTACAGGACGCCACGGTGTCTATGGCTACACCTTC CASSTVTGRHGVYGYTF
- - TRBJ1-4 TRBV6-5 TGTGCCAGCAGATCCCTGGAGGGTGAAAAACTGTTTTTT CASRSLEGEKLFF
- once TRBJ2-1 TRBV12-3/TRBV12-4 TGTGCCAGCACCGGCCCCGGGGGACCCATCTTC CASTGPGGPIF
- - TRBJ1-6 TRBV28 TGTGCCAGCAGGCGGACATTCCAACCCCTCCACTTT CASRRTFQPLHF
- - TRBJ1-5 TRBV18 TGTGCCAGCTCACTATCATTGGACGGCCGCAATCAGCCCCAGCATTTT CASSLSLDGRNQPQHF
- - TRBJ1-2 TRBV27 TGTGCCAGCAGTTCCTGGGGAGACGGAACCTCCTATGGCTACACCTTC CASSSWGDGTSYGYTF
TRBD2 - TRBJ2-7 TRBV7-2 TGTGCCAGCAGCCTCCTCCCACTAGCGATAAACGAGCAGTACTTC CASSLLPLAINEQYF
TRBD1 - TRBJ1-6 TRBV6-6 TGTGCCAGCAGCCTCGACAGGGCGCATTCACCCCTCCACTTT CASSLDRAHSPLHF
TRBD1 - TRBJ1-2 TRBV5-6 TGTGCCAGCAGCATTGGGACAGGGCACTATGGCTACACCTTC CASSIGTGHYGYTF
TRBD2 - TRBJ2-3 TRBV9 TGTGCCAGCAGTCCTAGCGGGCACACAGATACGCAGTATTTT CASSPSGHTDTQYF
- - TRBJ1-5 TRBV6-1 TGTGCCAGCAGCGAAGGGGGGAACAATCAGCCCCAGCATTTT CASSEGGNNQPQHF
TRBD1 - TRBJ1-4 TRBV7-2 TGTGCCAGCAGCGCGAGACAGGGGGGAGAAAAACTGTTTTTT CASSARQGGEKLFF
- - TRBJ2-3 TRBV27 TGTGCCAGCAGTTCCAGATTGAGGGGCGACACAGATACGCAGTATTTT CASSSRLRGDTDTQYF
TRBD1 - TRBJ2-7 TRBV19 TGTGCCAGTCTCAAGGCAGGGGGTTACGAGCAGTACTTC CASLKAGGYEQYF